This T cell receptor (beta chain) was identified during a study of blood T cell repertoires in COVID-19. Study summary: Samples representing acute and convalescent COVID-19 were sourced from the United States, Italy and Spain. PBMCs, B-cell-depleted T cells, or T cells provided the cDNA or gDNA that made up the material.

The CDR3 spans 14 residues. Trimming shortened V by 9 bases and J by 6 bases, and 17 bases separated the two germline ends. Germline loops: CDR1 KGHDR, CDR2 SFDVKD. In the authors' workflow: Scientists estimated how many nucleated cells there were by amplifying reference gene primers. The method was immunoSEQ multiplex PCR; TCRdb's version includes in-frame clones alone and lacks a portion of them. That table furnishes V, J and clone size, whereas the DNA furnished D and trimming. The table shows about 200,000 clones, with approximately 84% occurring only once. The source is a woman between 50 and 59 years old with active or convalescent COVID-19. The specimen sequenced was peripheral blood. This sequence joins TRBV24-1 and TRBJ2-1; no clear D gene. CDR3 bases: TGTGCCACCGGGCCCAATGATTGGGCCAATGAGCAGTTCTTC. Its translation: CATGPNDWANEQFF.